The 30 T cell receptor beta chains below were found in one sample sequenced in a study of blood T cell repertoires in COVID-19. TCRdb keeps only in-frame clones here, not all; method: immunoSEQ multiplex PCR. This sample has 300,000 to 400,000 clones; roughly 85% occur once, and the top ten carry over 1.5%. The specimen sequenced was PBMCs or T cells enriched from blood (not recorded which). The receptors come from a woman aged 25 to 39 who had been exposed to COVID-19.

The chain recombines TRBV7-9 with TRBJ2-1; TRBD2 matches 10 bases. This CDR3 contains 15 residues. J gave up 4 bases and V 5 bases, and 5 bases lay outside the gene matches. Germline V gene sequence: CDR1 SEHNR, CDR2 FQNEAQ (reference sequence). CDR3 sequence reads: CASSHRTSGYNEQFF. The DNA of the CDR3 is TGTGCCAGCAGCCACCGGACTAGCGGTTACAATGAGCAGTTCTTC.

A note on this clone: This specimen includes other DNA sequences encoding the same CDR3. This chain uses TRBV28 with TRBJ1-2; tentatively, D is TRBD1 (5 bases). The CDR3 covers 13 residues. Deletions cut 6 bases from V and 4 bases from J, with 12 bases between. Germline V gene sequence: CDR1 MDHEN, CDR2 SYDVKM. The CDR3, as DNA: TGTGCCAGCAGCTTTCAGGGTCCCTATGGCTACACCTTC. Translation: CASSFQGPYGYTF.

The chain has TRBV19 and TRBJ1-4, with 7 bases aligning to TRBD1. With V trimmed by 4 bases and J by 7 bases, 9 bases remained unmatched. The CDR3 covers 15 residues. Germline assignment: CDR1 LNHDA and CDR2 SQIVND (reference sequence). CDR3 region: CASSTTGTEAEKLFF. The CDR3 nucleotides read TGTGCCAGTAGTACGACCGGGACAGAAGCTGAAAAACTGTTTTTT.

The genes are TRBV28 and TRBJ1-2, with 9 bases aligning to TRBD1. After removal of 3 bases from V and 5 bases from J, the junction contained 7 bases not matched to a gene. This CDR3 contains 15 residues. Per the germline V gene, CDR1 is MDHEN and CDR2 is SYDVKM. This chain's CDR3 is CASSFVVGQGYGYTF. CDR3 DNA: TGTGCCAGCAGTTTCGTGGTTGGACAGGGGTATGGCTACACCTTC.

This rearrangement joins TRBV28 to TRBJ1-2, with D possibly matching TRBD1 (5 bases). Germline V gene data show CDR1 as MDHEN and CDR2 as SYDVKM. V shed 3 bases and J shed 8 bases, with 10 bases lying between them. This CDR3 is 12 amino acids long. This CDR3 reads CASSFLQGGYTF. In nucleotides, the CDR3 is TGTGCCAGCAGTTTCCTCCAGGGCGGCTACACCTTC.

The chain couples TRBV4-1 to TRBJ2-7, with 8 bases identical to TRBD1. CDR1 and CDR2 from the germline V gene are MGHRA and YSYEKL. CDR3 length equals 15 residues. Trimming at V came to 2 bases and at J to 0 bases, leaving 3 bases not matched to a gene. The CDR3 DNA follows: TGCGCCAGCAGCCAATGGACAGGGCCCTCCTACGAGCAGTACTTC. Translating it yields CASSQWTGPSYEQYF.

The rearrangement links TRBV28 to TRBJ2-3; D possibly corresponds to TRBD1 (6 bases). V shed 3 bases and J shed 2 bases, with 18 bases lying between them. The CDR3 extends over 17 amino acids. Germline CDR1 and CDR2: MDHEN and SYDVKM. CDR3 loop: CASSFHPRTADTDTQYF. For the CDR3, the DNA is TGTGCCAGCAGTTTTCATCCTCGGACAGCTGACACAGATACGCAGTATTTT.

CDR3 residues: CASSPPLAGVQETQYF. The CDR3 coding sequence is TGTGCCAGCTCACCTCCGCTAGCGGGGGTCCAAGAGACCCAGTACTTC. V usage is TRBV18 and J usage is TRBJ2-5; TRBD2 matches at 10 bases. J lost 1 base, V lost 3 bases, and 5 bases had no gene match. There are 16 residues in the CDR3. Germline CDR1 is KGHSH and CDR2 is LQKENI.

The chain carries TRBV7-9 and TRBJ2-1; no firm D call. Germline V gives CDR1 SEHNR, CDR2 FQNEAQ (reference sequence). CDR3 length equals 12 residues. Trimming shortened V by 6 bases and J by 8 bases, and 11 bases separated the two germline ends. CDR3: CASRGWSDEQFF. Written as DNA, the CDR3 is TGTGCCAGCAGAGGATGGAGCGATGAGCAGTTCTTC.

This chain links TRBV19 with TRBJ2-1; 7 positions match TRBD1. In germline, CDR1 is LNHDA, CDR2 SQIVND (reference sequence). V shed 3 bases and J 6 bases; nucleotides not matched to a gene: 2. This CDR3 has 13 amino acids. The CDR3 nucleotides are TGTGCCAGTAGTATGTACAGGGGCAATGAGCAGTTCTTC. Its translation: CASSMYRGNEQFF.

The chain links TRBV7-9 to TRBJ2-1; D possibly corresponds to TRBD1 (5 bases). V lost 0 bases to trimming and J lost 5 bases, with 11 bases between them. Germline V gene sequence: CDR1 SEHNR, CDR2 FQNEAQ (reference sequence). This CDR3 has 15 residues. The CDR3 sequence is CASSLAQGRDNEQFF. CDR3 DNA sequence: TGTGCCAGCAGCTTAGCTCAGGGAAGGGACAATGAGCAGTTCTTC.

The genes are TRBV30 and TRBJ1-4; D may be TRBD1 (5 bases). The CDR3 consists of 15 residues. Trimming stripped 0 bases from V and 3 bases from J, with 11 bases between. Germline V gene lookup returns CDR1 GTSNPN and CDR2 SVGIG (reference sequence). Here the CDR3 reads CAWSVRRGANEKLFF. CDR3 in DNA: TGTGCCTGGAGTGTTCGGCGGGGGGCTAATGAAAAACTGTTTTTT.

The rearrangement uses TRBV4-1 and TRBJ1-2, with D perhaps matching TRBD1 (6 bases). V lost 0 bases and J 4 bases, leaving 15 bases between the germline ends. Germline V lookup: CDR1 MGHRA, CDR2 YSYEKL. The CDR3 contains 16 residues. The CDR3 DNA sequence: TGCGCCAGCAGCCAAGAGTCACAGGGTCAGGGCTATGGCTACACCTTC. Translation gives CASSQESQGQGYGYTF.

A word on this clone: This specimen includes other DNA sequences encoding the same CDR3. This chain joins TRBV7-3 and TRBJ1-1; a weak D match, TRBD1 (6 bases). Germline assignment: CDR1 SGHTA and CDR2 FQGTGA. The germline V and J ends were trimmed by 5 bases and 2 bases, with 9 bases remaining between them. This CDR3 comprises 13 residues. CDR3 sequence (DNA): TGTGCCAGCAGCCTACAGGGAAACACTGAAGCTTTCTTT. This encodes CASSLQGNTEAFF.

V gene TRBV28 combines with J gene TRBJ2-7; the D gene is possibly TRBD2 (6 bases). The CDR3 is 15 amino acids. Germline-derived CDR1 and CDR2 are MDHEN and SYDVKM. V was shortened by 4 bases and J by 2 bases, with 15 bases between the two germline ends. The CDR3 DNA follows: TGTGCCAGCAGTTCCTCCTATAGCGGTGCCTACGAGCAGTACTTC. Its translation: CASSSSYSGAYEQYF.

The J gene is TRBJ1-6, the V gene TRBV5-6, with 8 positions matching TRBD1. The ends lost 4 bases at V and 6 bases at J; junction bases unmatched: 3. The CDR3 sequence is 14 residues long. Per the germline V gene, CDR1 is SGHDT and CDR2 is YYEEEE. In DNA, the CDR3 is TGTGCCAGCAGCGTACAGGGGGGTAATTCACCCCTCCACTTT. Residues: CASSVQGGNSPLHF.

The rearrangement uses TRBV9 and TRBJ1-3, with unresolved D. CDR3 length: 14 residues. CDR1 is SGDLS, CDR2 YYNGEE, per germline. The V end lost 5 bases, the J end lost 0 bases, and 9 bases lay between the germline ends. CDR3 sequence reads: CASRRRSSGNTIYF. In nucleotides, the CDR3 is TGTGCCAGCAGGAGGAGGTCCTCTGGAAACACCATATATTTT. Filled out from reference TRBV9 and TRBJ1-3, the complete variable domain reads DSGVTQTPKHLITATGQRVTLRCSPRSGDLSVYWYQQSLDQGLQFLIQYYNGEERAKGNILERFSAQQFPDLHSELNLSSLELGDSALYFCASRRRSSGNTIYFGEGSWLTVV.

This clone was seen a single time. The CDR3 nucleotides are TGTGCCAGCAGTCGTGGACAGTCTGGAAACACCATATATTTT. Residues: CASSRGQSGNTIYF. The chain employs TRBV28 and TRBJ1-3; D possibly corresponds to TRBD1 (6 bases). The germline V gene encodes CDR1 MDHEN and CDR2 SYDVKM. The CDR3 length is 14 residues. V was shortened by 5 bases and J by 1 base, with 9 bases between the two germline ends.

The J gene is TRBJ1-4, the V gene TRBV7-9; no firm D call. CDR3 length: 15 residues. The germline V and J ends were trimmed by 2 bases and 2 bases, with 9 bases remaining between them. CDR1 and CDR2 from the germline V gene are SEHNR and FQNEAQ (reference sequence). The CDR3 spells CASSLLQNTNEKLFF. The CDR3 bases are TGTGCCAGCAGCTTACTCCAGAACACTAATGAAAAACTGTTTTTT.

The V gene is TRBV19, the J gene TRBJ1-5; no reliable D call. Germline CDR1 is LNHDA and CDR2 is SQIVND (reference sequence). The CDR3 has 16 amino acids. The V end lost 3 bases, the J end lost 2 bases, and 14 bases lay between the germline ends. The CDR3 DNA reads as TGTGCCAGTAGTATGTCAGGAGGACTGGGCAATCAGCCCCAGCATTTT. Translation gives CASSMSGGLGNQPQHF.

V and J are TRBV6-5 and TRBJ1-3; D not resolved. Germline assignment: CDR1 MNHEY and CDR2 SVGAGI. V lost 0 bases and J 2 bases, leaving 11 bases between the germline ends. CDR3 size: 16 residues. CDR3 sequence reads: CASSYSRSRPGNTIYF. For the CDR3, the DNA is TGTGCCAGCAGTTACTCGAGATCTAGGCCTGGAAACACCATATATTTT.

The rearrangement joins TRBV23-1 to TRBJ1-5, with D unresolved. TRBV23-1 has ORF status, its function being uncertain. CDR3 length: 11 amino acids. Trimming left V 2 bases short and J 9 bases short, with 5 bases between. CDR3 sequence: CASSQILPQHF. DNA for the CDR3: TGCGCCAGCAGTCAAATCCTGCCCCAGCATTTT.

The chain joins TRBV19 to TRBJ1-4; D is unclear. There are 14 residues in the CDR3. Trimming cost V 7 bases and J 0 bases, with 9 bases left between them. The germline V gene has CDR1 LNHDA and CDR2 SQIVND (reference sequence). CDR3 nucleotides: TGTGCCAGTACCGGGGAAGCAACTAATGAAAAACTGTTTTTT. Its protein product is CASTGEATNEKLFF. Full variable domain (outside the CDR3, taken from reference TRBV19 and TRBJ1-4): DGGITQSPKYLFRKEGQNVTLSCEQNLNHDAMYWYRQDPGQGLRLIYYSQIVNDFQKGDIAEGYSVSREKKESFPLTVTSAQKNPTAFYLCASTGEATNEKLFFGSGTQLSVL.

The chain is built from TRBV19 and TRBJ1-5, with 9 nucleotides matching TRBD1. Germline values: CDR1 LNHDA, CDR2 SQIVND (reference sequence). This CDR3 has 14 residues. Germline trimming cut 8 bases from V and 7 bases from J; bases unmatched to any gene: 9. The CDR3 loop reads CASDHRGPGQPQHF. DNA for the CDR3: TGTGCCAGTGATCACAGGGGGCCAGGACAGCCCCAGCATTTT.

The chain is built from TRBV24-1 and TRBJ1-1; no clear D gene. Germline V gene lookup returns CDR1 KGHDR and CDR2 SFDVKD. The CDR3 covers 14 residues. Deletions cut 6 bases from V and 1 base from J, with 11 bases between. The CDR3 here is CATSTRPPNTEAFF. The DNA of the CDR3 is TGTGCCACCAGTACCAGGCCACCGAACACTGAAGCTTTCTTT.

Comments on this clone: Germline is not matched at one junction end, which may reflect a read error. V usage is TRBV5-4 and J usage is TRBJ2-5; D is undetermined. This CDR3 has 16 amino acids. Per the germline V gene, CDR1 is SGHNT and CDR2 is YYREEE (reference sequence). The chain's CDR3 is CASSLGFIVNQETQYF. For the CDR3, the DNA is TGTGCCAGCAGCTTGGGGTTTATTGTGAACCAGGAGACCCAGTACTTC.

The rearrangement joins TRBV28 to TRBJ1-4; 7 nucleotides align to TRBD1. Germline loops: CDR1 MDHEN, CDR2 SYDVKM. Trimming removed 3 bases from V and 7 bases from J; junction bases left unmatched: 8. There are 15 residues in the CDR3. As DNA, the CDR3 is TGTGCCAGCAGTTTCCGGACAGGTCGCGGTGAAAAACTGTTTTTT. This codes for CASSFRTGRGEKLFF.

The chain uses TRBV7-9 and TRBJ1-2; 8 bases align to TRBD1. V was pared by 5 bases and J by 6 bases, with 11 bases of the junction left unmatched. The CDR3 runs 15 residues. Germline assignment: CDR1 SEHNR and CDR2 FQNEAQ (reference sequence). CDR3 in DNA: TGTGCCAGCAGCCCCGTAGTGACACAGGGGGATGGCTACACCTTC. Translated, it gives CASSPVVTQGDGYTF.

V and J are TRBV9 and TRBJ2-2; D might be TRBD2 (5 bases). Per germline, CDR1 SGDLS and CDR2 YYNGEE. The CDR3 covers 16 residues. Trimming cost V 4 bases and J 1 base, with 14 bases left between them. CDR3 nucleotide sequence: TGTGCCAGCAGCTCAACCTACGAGGGGAACACCGGGGAGCTGTTTTTT. This codes for CASSSTYEGNTGELFF.

The chain links TRBV3-1 (or the pseudogene TRBV3-2) to TRBJ2-1; 9 positions agree with TRBD2. The germline gives CDR1 LGHDT, CDR2 YNNKEL (reference sequence). The CDR3 spans 16 residues. Losses at the gene ends were 4 bases for V and 5 bases for J; bases not matched to a gene: 9. The CDR3 protein is CASSPDRLAGNNEQFF. The CDR3 bases are TGTGCCAGCAGCCCCGATCGGCTAGCGGGAAACAATGAGCAGTTCTTC.